This T cell receptor beta chain emerged from a study of T cell responses to AZD1222 COVID-19 vaccine. Findings and limits, study-wide: Baseline seropositivity occurred in only a handful of AZD1222 recipients. Researchers report vaccine-associated CD4 TCRs spanning spike, with dominance at 160-218 and 743-854. A mostly white British donor set with more females was recruited, and clonal diversity was possibly underestimated.

Pooled together were second doses at about 4 or about 12 weeks. Produced via immunoSEQ multiplex PCR; TCRdb's table is partial and in-frame only. This table has around 100,000 clones, approximately 88% appearing once. Of note for this clone: Its antigen is currently unknown. The sample has other DNA sequences that encode this CDR3 too.

The sample here was peripheral blood, taken 28 days after the second AZD1222 dose. The sequence derives from an adult who received the AZD1222 COVID-19 vaccine.

The CDR3 protein is CAISEEGNYGYTF. CDR3 DNA sequence: TGTGCCATCAGTGAAGAAGGGAACTATGGCTACACCTTC. This chain connects TRBV10-3 to TRBJ1-2; the D is unclear. This CDR3 is built from 13 residues. V was clipped by 3 bases and J by 2 bases, with 7 bases between them. Germline values: CDR1 ENHRY, CDR2 SYGVKD.